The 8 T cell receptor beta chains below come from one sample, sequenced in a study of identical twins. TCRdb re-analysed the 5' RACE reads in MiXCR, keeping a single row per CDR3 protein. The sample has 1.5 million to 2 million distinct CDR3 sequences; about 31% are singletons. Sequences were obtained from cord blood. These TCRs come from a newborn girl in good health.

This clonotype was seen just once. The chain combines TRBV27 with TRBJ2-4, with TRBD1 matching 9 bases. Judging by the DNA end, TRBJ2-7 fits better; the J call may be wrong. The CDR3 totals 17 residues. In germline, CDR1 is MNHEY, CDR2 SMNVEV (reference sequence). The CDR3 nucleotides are TGTGCCAACAGATTTCTATGCTCTGACAGGGGGGACTACGAGCAGTACTTC. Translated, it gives CANRFLCSDRGDYEQYF.

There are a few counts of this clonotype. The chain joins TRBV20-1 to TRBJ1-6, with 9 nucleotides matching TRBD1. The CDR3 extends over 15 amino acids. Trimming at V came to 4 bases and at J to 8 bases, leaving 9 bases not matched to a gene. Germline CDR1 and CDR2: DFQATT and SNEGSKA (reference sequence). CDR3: CSAKMADRGDSPLHF. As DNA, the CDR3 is TGCAGTGCTAAAATGGCGGACAGGGGCGATTCACCCCTCCACTTT.

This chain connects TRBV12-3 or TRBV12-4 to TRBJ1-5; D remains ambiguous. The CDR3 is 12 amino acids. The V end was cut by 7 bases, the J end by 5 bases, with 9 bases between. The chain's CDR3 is CASTRGDQPQHF. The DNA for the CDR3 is TGTGCCAGCACCCGGGGAGATCAGCCCCAGCATTTT.

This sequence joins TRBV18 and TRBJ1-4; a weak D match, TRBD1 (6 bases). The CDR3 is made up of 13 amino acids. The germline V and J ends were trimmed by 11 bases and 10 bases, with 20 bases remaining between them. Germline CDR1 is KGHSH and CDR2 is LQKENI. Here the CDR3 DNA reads TGTGCCGCAGCTGGAACAGGGATTGGAAAACTGTTTTTT. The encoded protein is CAAAGTGIGKLFF.

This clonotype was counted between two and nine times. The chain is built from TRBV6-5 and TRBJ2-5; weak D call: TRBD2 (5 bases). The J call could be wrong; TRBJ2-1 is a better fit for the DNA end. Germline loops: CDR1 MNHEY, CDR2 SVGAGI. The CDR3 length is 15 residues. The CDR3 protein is CASSYPLARQETQFF. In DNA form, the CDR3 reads TGTGCCAGCAGTTACCCTCTAGCCAGACAAGAGACCCAGTTCTTC.

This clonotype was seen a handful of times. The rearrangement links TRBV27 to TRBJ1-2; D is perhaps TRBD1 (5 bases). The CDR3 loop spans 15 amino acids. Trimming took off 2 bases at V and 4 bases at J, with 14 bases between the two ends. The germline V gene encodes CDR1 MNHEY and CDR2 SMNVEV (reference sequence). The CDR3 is CASSLGAPGSYGYTF. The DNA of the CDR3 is TGTGCCAGCAGTTTAGGGGCTCCGGGCAGCTATGGCTACACCTTC.

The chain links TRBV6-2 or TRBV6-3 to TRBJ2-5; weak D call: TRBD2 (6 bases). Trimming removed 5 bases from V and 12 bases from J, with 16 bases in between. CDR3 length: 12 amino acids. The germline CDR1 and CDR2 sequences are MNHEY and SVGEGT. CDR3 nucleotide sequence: TGTGCCAGCAGTGGAGGGCAGGGAAGTAAGTACTTC. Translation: CASSGGQGSKYF.

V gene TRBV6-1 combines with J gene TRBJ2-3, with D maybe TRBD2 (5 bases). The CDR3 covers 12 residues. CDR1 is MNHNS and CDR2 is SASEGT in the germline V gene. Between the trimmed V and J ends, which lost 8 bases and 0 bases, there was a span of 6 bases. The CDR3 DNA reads TGTGCCAGCGCGGGCAGCACAGATACGCAGTATTTT. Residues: CASAGSTDTQYF.